This TCR beta chain was found in a study of T-cell reconstitution after alpha-beta-depleted transplantation in children. Notes on the study in general: Reportedly, roughly two months post-transplant, alpha-beta T cells arose from several hundred expanded graft clones.

This clonotype was recorded a few times. No antigen is known for it. A library of TCRbeta sequences, prepared with unique molecular identifiers, was generated. One entry per CDR3 protein results from TCRdb running MiXCR on the PCR reads. Found here are approximately 500,000 distinct CDR3 sequences, 27% of them singletons; the top ten hold 30% to 45%. Germline V gene sequence: CDR1 WNHNN, CDR2 SYGVQD (reference sequence). Trimming removed 3 bases from V and 0 bases from J, with 10 bases in between. This CDR3 comprises 15 residues. The starting material was PBMCs, obtained before TCRalphabeta/CD19-depleted stem cell transplant. The TCR was taken from a boy under two years old with Wiskott-Aldrich syndrome, due to receive a stem cell transplant. The V call is TRBV10-1, the J call TRBJ2-3; D gene unclear. The CDR3 DNA reads as TGCGCCAGCAGTGACTCAGGAACCAGCACAGATACGCAGTATTTT. Protein product: CASSDSGTSTDTQYF.